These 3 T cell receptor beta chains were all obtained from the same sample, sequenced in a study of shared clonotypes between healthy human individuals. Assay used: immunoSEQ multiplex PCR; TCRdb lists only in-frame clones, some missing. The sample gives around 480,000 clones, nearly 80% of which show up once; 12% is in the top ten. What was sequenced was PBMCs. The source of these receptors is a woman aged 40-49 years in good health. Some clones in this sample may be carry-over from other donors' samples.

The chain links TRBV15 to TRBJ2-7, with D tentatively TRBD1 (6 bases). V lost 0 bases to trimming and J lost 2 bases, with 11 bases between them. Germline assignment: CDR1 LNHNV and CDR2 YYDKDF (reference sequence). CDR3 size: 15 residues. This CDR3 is CATSRDPGGTYEQYF. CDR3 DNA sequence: TGTGCCACCAGCAGAGATCCTGGGGGCACCTACGAGCAGTACTTC.

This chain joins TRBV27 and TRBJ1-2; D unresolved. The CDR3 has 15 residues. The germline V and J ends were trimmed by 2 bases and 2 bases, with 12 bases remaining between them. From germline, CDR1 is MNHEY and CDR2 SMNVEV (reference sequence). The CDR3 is CASSLRVGTNYGYTF. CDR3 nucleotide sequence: TGTGCCAGCAGTTTACGGGTTGGCACCAACTATGGCTACACCTTC.

CDR3 nucleotides: TGTGCCAGCAGTTTAGGTGCGGGAGTAGTGACCCAGTACTTC. It codes for CASSLGAGVVTQYF. The V and J genes are TRBV28 and TRBJ2-5; 7 bases fit TRBD2. There are 14 residues in the CDR3. Losses at the gene ends were 2 bases for V and 7 bases for J; bases not matched to a gene: 7. CDR1 is MDHEN and CDR2 is SYDVKM in the germline V gene.